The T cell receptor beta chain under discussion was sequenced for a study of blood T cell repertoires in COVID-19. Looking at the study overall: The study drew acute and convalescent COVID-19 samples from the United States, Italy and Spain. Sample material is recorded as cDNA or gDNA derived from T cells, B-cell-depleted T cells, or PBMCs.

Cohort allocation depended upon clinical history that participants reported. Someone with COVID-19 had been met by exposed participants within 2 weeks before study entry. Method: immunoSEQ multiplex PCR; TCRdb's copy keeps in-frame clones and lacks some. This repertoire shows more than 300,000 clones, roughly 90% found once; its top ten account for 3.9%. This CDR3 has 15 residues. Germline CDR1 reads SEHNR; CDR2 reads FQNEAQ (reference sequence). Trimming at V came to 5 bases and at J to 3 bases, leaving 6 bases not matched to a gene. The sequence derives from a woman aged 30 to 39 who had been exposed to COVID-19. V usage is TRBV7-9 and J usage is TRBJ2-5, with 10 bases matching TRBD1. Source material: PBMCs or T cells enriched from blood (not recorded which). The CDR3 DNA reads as TGTGCCAGCAGCCACCGGGACAGGGGAGAAGAGACCCAGTACTTC. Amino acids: CASSHRDRGEETQYF.